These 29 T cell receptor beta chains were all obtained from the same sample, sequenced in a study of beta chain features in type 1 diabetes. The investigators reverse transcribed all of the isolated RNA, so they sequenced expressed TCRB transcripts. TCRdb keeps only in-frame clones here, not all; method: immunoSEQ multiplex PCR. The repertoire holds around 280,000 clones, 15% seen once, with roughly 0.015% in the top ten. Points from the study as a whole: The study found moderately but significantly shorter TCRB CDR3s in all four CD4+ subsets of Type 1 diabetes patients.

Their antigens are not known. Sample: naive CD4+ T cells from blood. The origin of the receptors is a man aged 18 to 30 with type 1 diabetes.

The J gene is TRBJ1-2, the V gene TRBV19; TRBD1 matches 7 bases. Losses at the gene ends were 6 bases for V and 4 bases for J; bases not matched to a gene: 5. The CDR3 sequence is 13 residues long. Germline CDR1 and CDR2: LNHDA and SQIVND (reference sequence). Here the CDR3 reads CASSWTGSYGYTF. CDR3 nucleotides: TGTGCCAGTAGCTGGACAGGAAGCTATGGCTACACCTTC.

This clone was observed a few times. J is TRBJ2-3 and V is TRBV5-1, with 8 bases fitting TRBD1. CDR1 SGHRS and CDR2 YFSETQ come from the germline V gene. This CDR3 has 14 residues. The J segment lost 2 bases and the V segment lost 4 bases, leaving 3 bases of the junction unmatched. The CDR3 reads CASSAGQATDTQYF. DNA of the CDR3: TGCGCCAGCAGCGCGGGACAGGCCACAGATACGCAGTATTTT.

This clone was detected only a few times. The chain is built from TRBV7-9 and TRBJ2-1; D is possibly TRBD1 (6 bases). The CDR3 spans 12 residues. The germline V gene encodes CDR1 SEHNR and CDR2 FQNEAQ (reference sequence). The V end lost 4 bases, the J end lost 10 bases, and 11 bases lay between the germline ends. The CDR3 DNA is TGTGCCAGCAGCTCCCAGGGGTACGAGCAGTTCTTC. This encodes CASSSQGYEQFF.

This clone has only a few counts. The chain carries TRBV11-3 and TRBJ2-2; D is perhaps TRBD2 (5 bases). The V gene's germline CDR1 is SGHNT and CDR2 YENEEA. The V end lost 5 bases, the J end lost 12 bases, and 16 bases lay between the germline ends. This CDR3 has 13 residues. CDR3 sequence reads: CASSRLSSGQLFF. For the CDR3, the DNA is TGTGCCAGCAGCCGCCTTTCCAGCGGCCAGCTGTTTTTT.

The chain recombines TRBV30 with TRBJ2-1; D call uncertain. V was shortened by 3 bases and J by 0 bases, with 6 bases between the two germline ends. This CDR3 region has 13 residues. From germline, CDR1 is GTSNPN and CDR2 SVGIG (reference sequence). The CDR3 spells CAWRQTSYNEQFF. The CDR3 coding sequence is TGTGCCTGGAGACAGACCTCCTACAATGAGCAGTTCTTC.

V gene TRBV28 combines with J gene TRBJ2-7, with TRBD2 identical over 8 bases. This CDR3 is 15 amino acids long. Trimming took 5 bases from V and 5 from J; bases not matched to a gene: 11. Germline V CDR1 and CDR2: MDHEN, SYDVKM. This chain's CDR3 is CASSSAGGPMNEQYF. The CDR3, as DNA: TGTGCCAGCAGTAGTGCGGGGGGCCCTATGAACGAGCAGTACTTC.

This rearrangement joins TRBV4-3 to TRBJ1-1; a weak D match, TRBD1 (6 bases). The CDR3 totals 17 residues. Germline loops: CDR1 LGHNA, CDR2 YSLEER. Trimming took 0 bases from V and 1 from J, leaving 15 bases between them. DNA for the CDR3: TGCGCCAGCAGCCAAGATGGGGGGGCCGCTCCGAACACTGAAGCTTTCTTT. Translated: CASSQDGGAAPNTEAFF.

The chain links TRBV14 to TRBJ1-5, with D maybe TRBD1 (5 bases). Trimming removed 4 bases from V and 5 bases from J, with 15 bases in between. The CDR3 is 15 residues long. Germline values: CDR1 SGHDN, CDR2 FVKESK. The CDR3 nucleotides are TGTGCCAGCAGCCGGGGCCGGATTGAGTATCAGCCCCAGCATTTT. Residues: CASSRGRIEYQPQHF.

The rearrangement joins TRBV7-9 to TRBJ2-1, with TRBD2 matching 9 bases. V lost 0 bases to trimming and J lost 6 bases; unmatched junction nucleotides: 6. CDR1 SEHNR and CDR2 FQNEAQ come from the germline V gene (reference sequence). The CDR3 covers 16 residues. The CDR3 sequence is CASSLAGTSRVNEQFF. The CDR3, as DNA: TGTGCCAGCAGCTTAGCGGGGACTAGCAGGGTCAATGAGCAGTTCTTC. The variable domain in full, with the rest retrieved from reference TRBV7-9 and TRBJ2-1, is DTGVSQNPRHKITKRGQNVTFRCDPISEHNRLYWYRQTLGQGPEFLTYFQNEAQLEKSRLLSDRFSAERPKGSFSTLEIQRTEQGDSAMYLCASSLAGTSRVNEQFFGPGTRLTVL.

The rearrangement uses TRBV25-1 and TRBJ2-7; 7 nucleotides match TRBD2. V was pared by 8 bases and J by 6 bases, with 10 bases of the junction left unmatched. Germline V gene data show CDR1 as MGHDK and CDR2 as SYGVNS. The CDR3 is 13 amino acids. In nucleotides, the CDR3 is TGTGCCAGCGGCATCTTGGGCGGGAGCGAGCAGTACTTC. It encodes CASGILGGSEQYF.

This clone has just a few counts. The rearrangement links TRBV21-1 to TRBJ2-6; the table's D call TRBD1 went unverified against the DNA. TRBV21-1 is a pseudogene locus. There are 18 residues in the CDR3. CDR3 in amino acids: CASSKGNSLASGANVLTF. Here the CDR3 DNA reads TGTGCCAGCAGCAAAGGTAACAGCTTGGCCTCTGGGGCCAACGTCCTGACTTTC.

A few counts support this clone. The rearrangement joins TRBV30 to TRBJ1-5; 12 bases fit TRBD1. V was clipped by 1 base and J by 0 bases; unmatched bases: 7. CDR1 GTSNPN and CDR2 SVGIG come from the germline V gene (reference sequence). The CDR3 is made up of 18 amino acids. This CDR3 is CAWSGDRGRGASNQPQHF. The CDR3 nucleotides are TGTGCCTGGAGTGGGGACAGGGGGCGCGGGGCTAGCAATCAGCCCCAGCATTTT.

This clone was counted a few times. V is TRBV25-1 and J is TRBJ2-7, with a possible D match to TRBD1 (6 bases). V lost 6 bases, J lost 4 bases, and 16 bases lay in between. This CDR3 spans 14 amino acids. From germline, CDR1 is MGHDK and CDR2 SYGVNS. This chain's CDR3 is CASSPRQGLYEQYF. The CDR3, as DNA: TGTGCCAGCAGCCCCCGGCAGGGGTTGTACGAGCAGTACTTC.

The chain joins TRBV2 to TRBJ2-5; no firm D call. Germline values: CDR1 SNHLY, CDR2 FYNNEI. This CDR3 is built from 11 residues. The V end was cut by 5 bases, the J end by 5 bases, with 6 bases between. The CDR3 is CASSPSETQYF. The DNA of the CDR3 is TGTGCCAGCAGTCCCTCTGAGACCCAGTACTTC. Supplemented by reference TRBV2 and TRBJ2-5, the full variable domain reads EPEVTQTPSHQVTQMGQEVILRCVPISNHLYFYWYRQILGQKVEFLVSFYNNEISEKSEIFDDQFSVERPDGSNFTLKIRSTKLEDSAMYFCASSPSETQYFGPGTRLLVL.

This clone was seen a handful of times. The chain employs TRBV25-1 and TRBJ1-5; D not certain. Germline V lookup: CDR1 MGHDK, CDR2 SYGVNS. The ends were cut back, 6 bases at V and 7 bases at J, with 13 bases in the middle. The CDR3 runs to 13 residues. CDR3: CASRGMNGQPQHF. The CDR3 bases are TGTGCCAGCAGGGGTATGAACGGGCAGCCCCAGCATTTT.

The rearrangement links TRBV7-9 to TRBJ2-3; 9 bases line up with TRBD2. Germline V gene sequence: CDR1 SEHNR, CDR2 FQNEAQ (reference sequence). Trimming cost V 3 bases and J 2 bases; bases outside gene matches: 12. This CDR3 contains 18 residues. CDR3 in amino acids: CASSLSTSGRPVTDTQYF. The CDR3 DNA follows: TGTGCCAGCAGCTTGTCGACTAGCGGCCGACCAGTCACAGATACGCAGTATTTT.

The CDR3 spells CAWSRPRVVSGNTIYF. CDR3 DNA: TGTGCCTGGAGCCGTCCCCGGGTCGTCTCTGGAAACACCATATATTTT. The chain employs TRBV30 and TRBJ1-3; D unresolved. Per the germline V gene, CDR1 is GTSNPN and CDR2 is SVGIG (reference sequence). V lost 3 bases and J lost 0, with 15 bases in between. This CDR3 has 16 amino acids.

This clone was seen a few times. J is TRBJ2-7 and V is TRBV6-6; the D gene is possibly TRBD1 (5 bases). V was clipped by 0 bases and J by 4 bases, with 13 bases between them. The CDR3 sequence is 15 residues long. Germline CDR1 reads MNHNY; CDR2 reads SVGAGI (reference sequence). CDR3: CASSYSWGLRYEQYF. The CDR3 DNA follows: TGTGCCAGCAGTTACTCGTGGGGCTTGAGGTACGAGCAGTACTTC.

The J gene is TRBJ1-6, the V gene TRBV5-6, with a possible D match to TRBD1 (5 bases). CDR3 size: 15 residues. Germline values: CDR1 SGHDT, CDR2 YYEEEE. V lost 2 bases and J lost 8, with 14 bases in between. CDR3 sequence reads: CASSFGVRGDSPLHF. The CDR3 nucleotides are TGTGCCAGCAGCTTCGGTGTGCGGGGGGATTCACCCCTCCACTTT.

Here the CDR3 DNA reads TGTGCCAGTAGTATAGAAGGGGCTAGCGGGAGATCTGAGACCCAGTACTTC. Translation gives CASSIEGASGRSETQYF. The rearrangement links TRBV19 to TRBJ2-5, with 10 bases fitting TRBD2. The CDR3 has 17 residues. V lost 0 bases and J lost 5; bases outside the gene matches: 9. Germline V gene data show CDR1 as LNHDA and CDR2 as SQIVND (reference sequence).

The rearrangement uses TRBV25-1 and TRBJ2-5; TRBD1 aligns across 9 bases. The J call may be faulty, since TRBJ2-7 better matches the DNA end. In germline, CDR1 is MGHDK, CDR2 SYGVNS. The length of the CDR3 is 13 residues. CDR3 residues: CASTGTGHYEQYF. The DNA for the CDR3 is TGTGCCAGCACCGGGACAGGGCACTACGAGCAGTACTTC.

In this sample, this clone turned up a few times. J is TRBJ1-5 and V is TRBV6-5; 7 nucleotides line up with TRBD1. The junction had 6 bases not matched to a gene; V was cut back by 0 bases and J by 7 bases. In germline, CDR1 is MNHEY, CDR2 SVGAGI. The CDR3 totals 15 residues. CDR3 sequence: CASSYSKAGGQPQHF. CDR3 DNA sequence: TGTGCCAGCAGTTACTCTAAGGCAGGGGGACAGCCCCAGCATTTT.

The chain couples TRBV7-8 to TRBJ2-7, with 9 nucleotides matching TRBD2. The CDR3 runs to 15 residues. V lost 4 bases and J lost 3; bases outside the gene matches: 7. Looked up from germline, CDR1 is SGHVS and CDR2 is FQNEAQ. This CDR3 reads CASSSQGAGGYEQYF. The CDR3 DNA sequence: TGTGCCAGCAGCTCCCAGGGAGCGGGGGGCTACGAGCAGTACTTC.

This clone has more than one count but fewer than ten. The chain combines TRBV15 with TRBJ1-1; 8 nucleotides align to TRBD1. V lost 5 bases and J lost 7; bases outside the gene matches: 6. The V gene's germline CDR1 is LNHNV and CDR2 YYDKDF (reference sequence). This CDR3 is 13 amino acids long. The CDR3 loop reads CATSGQGLYEAFF. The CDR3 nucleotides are TGTGCCACCAGCGGACAGGGCCTTTATGAAGCTTTCTTT.

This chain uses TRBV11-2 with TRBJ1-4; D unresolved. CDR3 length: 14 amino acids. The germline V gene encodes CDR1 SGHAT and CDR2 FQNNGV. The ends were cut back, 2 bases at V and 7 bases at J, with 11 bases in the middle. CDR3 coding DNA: TGTGCCAGCAGCTTACTTCCGGGGAGTGAAAAACTGTTTTTT. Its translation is CASSLLPGSEKLFF.

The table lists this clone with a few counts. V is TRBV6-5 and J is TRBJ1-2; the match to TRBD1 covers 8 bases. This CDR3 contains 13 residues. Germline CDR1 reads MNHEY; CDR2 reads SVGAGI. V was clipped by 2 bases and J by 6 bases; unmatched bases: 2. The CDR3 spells CASSYRQGNGYTF. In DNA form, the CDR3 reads TGTGCCAGCAGTTACCGACAGGGGAATGGCTACACCTTC.

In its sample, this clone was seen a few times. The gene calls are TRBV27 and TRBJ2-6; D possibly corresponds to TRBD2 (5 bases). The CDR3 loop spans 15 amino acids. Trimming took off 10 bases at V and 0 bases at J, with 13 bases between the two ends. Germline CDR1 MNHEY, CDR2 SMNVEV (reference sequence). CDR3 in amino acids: CATTGVASGANVLTF. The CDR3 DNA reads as TGTGCCACCACCGGGGTTGCCTCTGGGGCCAACGTCCTGACTTTC.

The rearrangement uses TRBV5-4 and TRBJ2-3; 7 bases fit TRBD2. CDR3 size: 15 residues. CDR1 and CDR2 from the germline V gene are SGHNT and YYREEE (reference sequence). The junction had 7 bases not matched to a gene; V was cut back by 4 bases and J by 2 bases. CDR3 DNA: TGTGCCAGCAGCATACAGCGGGGCCTCACAGATACGCAGTATTTT. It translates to CASSIQRGLTDTQYF. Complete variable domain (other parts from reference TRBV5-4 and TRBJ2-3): ETGVTQSPTHLIKTRGQQVTLRCSSQSGHNTVSWYQQALGQGPQFIFQYYREEENGRGNFPPRFSGLQFPNYSSELNVNALELDDSALYLCASSIQRGLTDTQYFGPGTRLTVL.

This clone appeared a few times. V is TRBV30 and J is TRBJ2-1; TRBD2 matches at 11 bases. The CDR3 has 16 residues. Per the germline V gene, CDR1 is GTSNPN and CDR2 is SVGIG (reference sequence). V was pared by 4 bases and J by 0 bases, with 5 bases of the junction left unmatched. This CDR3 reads CAWTVAGGPSYNEQFF. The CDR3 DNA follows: TGTGCCTGGACAGTAGCGGGAGGGCCCTCCTACAATGAGCAGTTCTTC.